The next 17 T cell receptor beta chains were all read from a single sample in a study of T cells in women clearing cervical HPV infection. Repertoires were generated with immunoSEQ multiplex PCR, while TCRdb's copy carries only in-frame clones and drops some. This sample's clone table lists 40,000 or so clones. Input material: blood buffy coat. These receptors were obtained from a woman aged 18-70 years with a cervical HPV16 infection that either progressed to CIN3+ or cleared (not recorded which).

Worth noting for this clone: The read falls 3 residues short of the CDR3 end, and the missing part is taken from the germline J gene. The chain has TRBV5-1 and TRBJ2-1; 10 positions match TRBD2. This CDR3 has 15 amino acids. Losses at the gene ends were 4 bases for V and 9 bases for J; bases not matched to a gene: 10. Germline V CDR1 and CDR2: SGHRS, YFSETQ. The CDR3 is CASSGPAAGGSEQFF. The sequenced CDR3 bases are TGCGCCAGCAGCGGCCCGGCAGCGGGGGGGAGTGAG.

Notes on this clone: The sequence runs out 3 residues before the end of the CDR3; the remainder is reconstructed from the germline J gene. The chain joins TRBV29-1 to TRBJ2-1, with TRBD2 identical over 8 bases. The ends lost 7 bases at V and 3 bases at J; junction bases unmatched: 2. This CDR3 comprises 12 residues. From germline, CDR1 is SQVTM and CDR2 ANQGSEA. Incomplete CDR3 DNA: TGCAGCGCGAGCGGGGGCTACAATGAG. It specifies CSASGGYNE. The whole CDR3 protein reads CSASGGYNEQFF.

To note about this clone: The read finishes 3 residues shy of the CDR3 end, and the germline J gene is used to complete it. This chain joins TRBV11-2 and TRBJ2-7, with a possible D match to TRBD2 (7 bases). Germline V gene data show CDR1 as SGHAT and CDR2 as FQNNGV. The CDR3 runs to 15 residues. V was cut by 5 bases and J by 2 bases, with 16 bases left in between. CDR3 bases read: TGTGCCAGCAGCACCGAGGCGGGGGCGACCTACGAG. Translated, it gives CASSTEAGATYE. The CDR3 reads in full as CASSTEAGATYEQYF.

CDR3 protein: CAWSVQENSPLHF. The covered CDR3 bases are TGTGCCTGGAGTGTGCAGGAAAATTCACCC. The rearrangement joins TRBV30 to TRBJ1-6; D remains unclear. The CDR3 extends 3 residues past the end of the read, so its final part is completed from the germline J gene. Deletions cut 0 bases from V and 7 bases from J, with 7 bases between. The V gene's germline CDR1 is GTSNPN and CDR2 SVGIG (reference sequence). This CDR3 has 13 residues.

Note on this clone: Sequencing ends 3 residues short of the CDR3 end; the germline J gene provides the rest. The chain employs TRBV11-2 and TRBJ2-7, with D perhaps TRBD2 (6 bases). This CDR3 is 12 amino acids long. Germline CDR1 SGHAT, CDR2 FQNNGV. V was clipped by 7 bases and J by 3 bases, with 10 bases between them. The sequenced part of the CDR3 DNA is TGTGCCAGCACTCCGACTAGCTACGAG. Translated: CASTPTSYE. The whole CDR3 protein is CASTPTSYEQYF.

Of note for this clone: The read stops 3 residues short of the end of the CDR3; the missing end is completed from the germline J gene. The chain is built from TRBV7-7 and TRBJ1-1; no definite D call. With 6 bases removed from V and 0 bases from J, the gap between germline ends came to 8 bases. This CDR3 has 13 amino acids. CDR1 and CDR2 (germline): SSHAT, FNYEAQ (reference sequence). The DNA read from the CDR3 is TGTGCCAGCAGTTTCACAGTGAACACTGAA. It yields the protein CASSFTVNTE. The entire CDR3 protein reads CASSFTVNTEAFF.

Comments on this clone: The read finishes 3 residues shy of the CDR3 end, and the germline J gene is used to complete it. This chain uses TRBV4-1 with TRBJ1-4; 7 positions agree with TRBD1. The germline CDR1 and CDR2 sequences are MGHRA and YSYEKL. This CDR3 spans 18 amino acids. CDR3 loop: CASSQEGRGVSYNSPLFF. CDR3 bases read: TGCGCCAGCAGCCAAGAGGGCAGGGGGGTCTCCTATAATTCACCA.

Note on this clone: The read is 3 residues too short to cover the CDR3 end, so that end is filled in from the germline J gene. The gene calls are TRBV6-2 or TRBV6-3 and TRBJ2-3; D is possibly TRBD1 (6 bases). CDR1 MNHEY and CDR2 SVGEGT come from the germline V gene. The CDR3 length is 13 residues. V lost 6 bases and J lost 3, with 10 bases in between. The chain's CDR3 is CASSPQGTDTQYF. The covered CDR3 bases are TGTGCCAGCAGCCCCCAGGGGACAGATACG.

Notes on this clone: From the germline J gene comes the end of the CDR3, since the read stops 3 residues before it. This rearrangement joins TRBV20-1 to TRBJ2-1, with TRBD2 matching 11 bases. The CDR3 runs to 22 residues. V was pared by 0 bases and J by 3 bases, with 22 bases of the junction left unmatched. Germline CDR1 and CDR2: DFQATT and SNEGSKA (reference sequence). The CDR3 region is CSARDIAGGLTTTSSNYNEQFF. Partial CDR3 DNA: TGCAGTGCTAGAGACATAGCGGGGGGGCTTACTACTACTTCCTCCAACTACAATGAG.

Comment on this clone: The read gets to within 3 residues of the CDR3 end, and the germline J gene fills in the rest. The rearrangement joins TRBV4-1 to TRBJ2-3; 11 nucleotides align to TRBD2. The CDR3 consists of 15 residues. V gave up 3 bases and J gave up 3 bases; unmatched junction bases: 2. In germline, CDR1 is MGHRA, CDR2 YSYEKL. The DNA read from the CDR3 is TGCGCCAGCAGCCAGGGACTAGCGGAAACAGATACG. This codes for CASSQGLAETDT. The full CDR3 reads CASSQGLAETDTQYF.

A word on this clone: The read ends 3 residues early relative to the CDR3; the germline J gene fills the gap. The rearrangement joins TRBV11-1 to TRBJ1-1; tentative D call: TRBD1 (6 bases). The CDR3 is made up of 14 amino acids. Trimming left V 5 bases short and J 1 base short, with 11 bases between. Germline assignment: CDR1 SGHAT and CDR2 FQDESV (reference sequence). The part of the CDR3 DNA that was read is TGTGCCAGCAGCCTCGGGGGGGCGAACACTGAA. Its translation is CASSLGGANTE. The entire CDR3 protein is CASSLGGANTEAFF.

The CDR3 spells CASSEDGSPNQPQHF. The DNA read from the CDR3 is TGTGCCAGCAGTGAAGATGGCAGTCCAAATCAGCCC. The chain is built from TRBV6-1 and TRBJ1-5; D call uncertain. The DNA ends 3 residues before the CDR3 does, and the rest of the CDR3 is filled in from the germline J gene. The CDR3 runs to 15 residues. Germline lookup yields CDR1 MNHNS and CDR2 SASEGT. V shed 1 base and J shed 4 bases, with 11 bases lying between them.

A word on this clone: With the read ending 3 residues before the CDR3 end, the germline J gene is used to fill in that end. The chain joins TRBV10-3 to TRBJ1-1; 8 bases map to TRBD1. Germline-derived CDR1 and CDR2 are ENHRY and SYGVKD. V shed 5 bases, J shed 1 base, and the junction held 3 bases outside the gene matches. The CDR3 is 14 amino acids. The CDR3 protein is CAISSDRGNTEAFF. The covered CDR3 bases are TGTGCCATCAGTTCCGACAGGGGGAACACTGAA.

With respect to this clone: The read halts 3 residues ahead of the CDR3 end, with the missing end drawn from the germline J gene. This chain uses TRBV29-1 with TRBJ2-4; 11 positions match TRBD1. The germline CDR1 and CDR2 sequences are SQVTM and ANQGSEA. This CDR3 comprises 13 residues. The DNA read from the CDR3 is TGCAGCGTTGAGGGGACAGGGGGGCAGCCT. Encoded protein: CSVEGTGGQP. The complete CDR3 protein is CSVEGTGGQPQYF.

As for this clone: Read coverage stops 3 residues before the CDR3 terminus; the germline J gene supplies the remainder. The chain combines TRBV2 with TRBJ2-1, with 12 bases that match TRBD1. CDR3 length: 15 residues. V lost 6 bases and J lost 7; bases outside the gene matches: 7. Germline V gene sequence: CDR1 SNHLY, CDR2 FYNNEI. The CDR3 sequence is CASSWGQGAENEQFF. The sequenced CDR3 bases are TGTGCCAGCAGCTGGGGACAGGGGGCGGAGAATGAG. The full variable domain, rest sourced from reference TRBV2 and TRBJ2-1, is EPEVTQTPSHQVTQMGQEVILRCVPISNHLYFYWYRQILGQKVEFLVSFYNNEISEKSEIFDDQFSVERPDGSNFTLKIRSTKLEDSAMYFCASSWGQGAENEQFFGPGTRLTVL.

Worth noting for this clone: From the germline J gene comes the end of the CDR3, since the read stops 3 residues before it. The genes are TRBV7-9 and TRBJ1-2, with no clear D. The CDR3 covers 12 residues. Per germline, CDR1 SEHNR and CDR2 FQNEAQ (reference sequence). The CDR3 bases that were read are TGTGCCAGCAGCCCTAGCGTGTACGAC. This encodes CASSPSVYD. From start to end, the CDR3 is CASSPSVYDYTF.

Regarding this clone: The sequenced fragment ends 3 residues before the CDR3 boundary, so the rest is inferred from the germline J gene. The gene calls are TRBV16 and TRBJ2-5; weak D call: TRBD1 (6 bases). Trimming left V 2 bases short and J 1 base short, with 17 bases between. The CDR3 sequence is 17 residues long. The germline V gene has CDR1 KGHSY and CDR2 FQNENV. The CDR3 loop reads CASSQTTGMGSQETQYF. Incomplete CDR3 DNA: TGTGCCAGCAGCCAAACTACAGGGATGGGATCCCAAGAGACC.